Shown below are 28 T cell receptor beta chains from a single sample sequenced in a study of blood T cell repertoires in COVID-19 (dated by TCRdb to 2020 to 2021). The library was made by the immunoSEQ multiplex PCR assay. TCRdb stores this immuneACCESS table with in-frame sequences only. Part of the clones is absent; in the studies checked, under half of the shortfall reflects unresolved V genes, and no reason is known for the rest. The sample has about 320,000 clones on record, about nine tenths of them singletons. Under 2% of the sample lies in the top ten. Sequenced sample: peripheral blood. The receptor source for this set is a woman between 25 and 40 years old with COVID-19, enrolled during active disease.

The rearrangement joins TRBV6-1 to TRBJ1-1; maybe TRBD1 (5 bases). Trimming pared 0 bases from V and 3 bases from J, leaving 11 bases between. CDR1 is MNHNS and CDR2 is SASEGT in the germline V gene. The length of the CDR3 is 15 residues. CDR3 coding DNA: TGTGCCAGCAGTGAAGCACCAATAGGGGACACTGAAGCTTTCTTT. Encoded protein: CASSEAPIGDTEAFF.

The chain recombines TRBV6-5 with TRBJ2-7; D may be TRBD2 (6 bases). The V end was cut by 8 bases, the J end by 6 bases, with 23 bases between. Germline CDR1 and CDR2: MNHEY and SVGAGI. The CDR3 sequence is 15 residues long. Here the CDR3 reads CASCRETARGGEQYV. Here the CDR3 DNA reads TGTGCCAGCTGTAGGGAGACCGCCCGGGGAGGCGAGCAGTACGTC.

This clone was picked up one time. The CDR3 nucleotides read TGTGCCAGCAGCTTAGACCGGGACTATGGCTACACCTTC. Protein sequence: CASSLDRDYGYTF. V usage is TRBV7-8 and J usage is TRBJ1-2; D is ambiguous. The CDR3 runs 13 residues. In germline, CDR1 is SGHVS, CDR2 FQNEAQ. V lost 1 base and J lost 3, with 6 bases in between.

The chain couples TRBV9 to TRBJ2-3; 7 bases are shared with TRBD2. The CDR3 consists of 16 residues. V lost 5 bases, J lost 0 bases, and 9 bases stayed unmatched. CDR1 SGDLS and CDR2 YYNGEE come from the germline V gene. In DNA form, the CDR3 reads TGTGCCAGCAGTTCAACAGCGGGGTCTAGCACAGATACGCAGTATTTT. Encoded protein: CASSSTAGSSTDTQYF.

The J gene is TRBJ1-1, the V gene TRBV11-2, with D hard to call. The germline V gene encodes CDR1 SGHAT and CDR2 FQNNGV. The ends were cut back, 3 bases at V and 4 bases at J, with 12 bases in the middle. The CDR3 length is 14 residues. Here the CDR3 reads CASSFTGFVTEAFF. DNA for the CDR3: TGTGCCAGCAGCTTTACGGGATTTGTCACTGAAGCTTTCTTT. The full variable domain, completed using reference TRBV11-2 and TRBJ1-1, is EAGVAQSPRYKIIEKRQSVAFWCNPISGHATLYWYQQILGQGPKLLIQFQNNGVVDDSQLPKDRFSAERLKGVDSTLKIQPAKLEDSAVYLCASSFTGFVTEAFFGQGTRLTVV.

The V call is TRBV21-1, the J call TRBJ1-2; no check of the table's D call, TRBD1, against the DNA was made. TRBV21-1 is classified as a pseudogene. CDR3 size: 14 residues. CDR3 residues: CASSKLQGSYGYTF. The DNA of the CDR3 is TGTGCCAGCAGCAAACTTCAGGGGAGCTATGGCTACACCTTC.

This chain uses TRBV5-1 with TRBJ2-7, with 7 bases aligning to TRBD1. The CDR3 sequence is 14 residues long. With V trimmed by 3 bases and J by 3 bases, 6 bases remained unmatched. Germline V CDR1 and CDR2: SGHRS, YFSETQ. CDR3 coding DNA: TGCGCCAGCAGCTCCCGACAGGGCCTCTACGAGCAGTACGTC. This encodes CASSSRQGLYEQYV.

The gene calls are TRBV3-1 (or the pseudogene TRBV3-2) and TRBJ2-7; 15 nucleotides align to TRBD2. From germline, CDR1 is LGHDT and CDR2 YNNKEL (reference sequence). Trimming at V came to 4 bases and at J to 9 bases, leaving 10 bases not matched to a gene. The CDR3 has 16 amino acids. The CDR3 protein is CASSRTGLAGGQVQYF. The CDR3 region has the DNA TGTGCCAGCAGCCGGACGGGACTAGCGGGGGGCCAGGTGCAGTACTTC.

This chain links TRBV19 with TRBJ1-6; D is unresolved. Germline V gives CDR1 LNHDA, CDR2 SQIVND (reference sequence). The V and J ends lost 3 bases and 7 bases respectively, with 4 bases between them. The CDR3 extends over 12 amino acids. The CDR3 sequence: CASSIANSPLHF. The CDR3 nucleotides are TGTGCCAGTAGTATTGCGAATTCACCCCTCCACTTT.

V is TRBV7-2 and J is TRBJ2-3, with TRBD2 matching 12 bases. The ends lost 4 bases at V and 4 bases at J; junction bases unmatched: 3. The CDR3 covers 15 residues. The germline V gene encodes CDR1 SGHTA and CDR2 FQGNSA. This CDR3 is CASSSRTSGADTQYF. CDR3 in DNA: TGTGCCAGCAGCTCGCGGACTAGCGGGGCAGATACGCAGTATTTT.

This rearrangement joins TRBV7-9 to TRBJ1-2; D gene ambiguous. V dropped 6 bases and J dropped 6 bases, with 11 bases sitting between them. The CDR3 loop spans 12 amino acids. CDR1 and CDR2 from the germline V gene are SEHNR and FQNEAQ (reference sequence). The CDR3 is CASSSTEDGYTF. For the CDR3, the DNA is TGTGCCAGCAGTTCCACAGAAGATGGCTACACCTTC.

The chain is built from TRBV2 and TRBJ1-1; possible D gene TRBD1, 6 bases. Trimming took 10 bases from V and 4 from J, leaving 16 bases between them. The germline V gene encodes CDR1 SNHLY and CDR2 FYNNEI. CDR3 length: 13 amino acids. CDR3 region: CATSQGRRTEAFF. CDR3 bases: TGTGCCACCTCACAGGGTCGCCGCACTGAAGCTTTCTTT.

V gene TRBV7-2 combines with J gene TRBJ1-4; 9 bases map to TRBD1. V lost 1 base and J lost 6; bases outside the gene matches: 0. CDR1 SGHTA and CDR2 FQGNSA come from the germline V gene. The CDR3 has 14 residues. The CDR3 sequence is CASSLGTGDEKLFF. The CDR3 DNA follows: TGTGCCAGCAGCTTAGGGACAGGGGATGAAAAACTGTTTTTT.

The CDR3 DNA reads TGTGCCAGCAGCGTAAGCGGGGGGGGCTACAATGAGCAGTTCTTC. This codes for CASSVSGGGYNEQFF. The J gene is TRBJ2-1, the V gene TRBV9; TRBD2 matches 10 bases. V was pared by 1 base and J by 3 bases, with 1 base of the junction left unmatched. The length of the CDR3 is 15 residues. Germline values: CDR1 SGDLS, CDR2 YYNGEE.

CDR3 DNA: TGTGCCAGCACTCCAGGGAGGTTGGCTGAAGCTTTCTTT. It translates to CASTPGRLAEAFF. V and J are TRBV6-5 and TRBJ1-1; D might be TRBD1 (5 bases). This CDR3 region has 13 residues. The V gene's germline CDR1 is MNHEY and CDR2 SVGAGI. Trimming shortened V by 7 bases and J by 6 bases, and 15 bases separated the two germline ends.

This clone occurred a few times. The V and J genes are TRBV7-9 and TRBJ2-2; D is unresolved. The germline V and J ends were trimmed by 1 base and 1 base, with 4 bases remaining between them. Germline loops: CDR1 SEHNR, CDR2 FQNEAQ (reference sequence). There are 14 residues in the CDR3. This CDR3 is CASSLGVNTGELFF. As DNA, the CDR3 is TGTGCCAGCAGCTTAGGAGTGAACACCGGGGAGCTGTTTTTT. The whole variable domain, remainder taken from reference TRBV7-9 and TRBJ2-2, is DTGVSQNPRHKITKRGQNVTFRCDPISEHNRLYWYRQTLGQGPEFLTYFQNEAQLEKSRLLSDRFSAERPKGSFSTLEIQRTEQGDSAMYLCASSLGVNTGELFFGEGSRLTVL.

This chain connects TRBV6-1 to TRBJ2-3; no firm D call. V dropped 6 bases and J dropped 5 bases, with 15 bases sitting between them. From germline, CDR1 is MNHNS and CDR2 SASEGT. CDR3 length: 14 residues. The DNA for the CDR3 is TGTGCCAGCAGACAAATCGGAGCTGTAGATACGCAGTATTTT. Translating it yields CASRQIGAVDTQYF.

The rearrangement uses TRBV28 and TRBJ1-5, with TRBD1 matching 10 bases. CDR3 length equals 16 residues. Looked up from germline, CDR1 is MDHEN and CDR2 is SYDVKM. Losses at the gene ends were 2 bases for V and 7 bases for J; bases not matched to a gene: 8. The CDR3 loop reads CASSLSRGTGEQPQHF. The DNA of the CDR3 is TGTGCCAGCAGTTTAAGTCGAGGGACAGGGGAACAGCCCCAGCATTTT.

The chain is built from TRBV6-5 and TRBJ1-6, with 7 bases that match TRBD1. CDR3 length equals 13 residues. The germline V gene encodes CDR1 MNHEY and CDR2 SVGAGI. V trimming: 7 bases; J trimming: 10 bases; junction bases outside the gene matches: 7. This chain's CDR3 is CASTDRAGSPLHF. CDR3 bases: TGTGCCAGCACCGACAGGGCGGGCTCACCCCTCCACTTT.

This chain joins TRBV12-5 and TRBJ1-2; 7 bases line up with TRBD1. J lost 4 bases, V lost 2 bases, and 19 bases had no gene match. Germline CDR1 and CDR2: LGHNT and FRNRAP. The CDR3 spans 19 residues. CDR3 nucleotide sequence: TGTGCTAGTGGTTTGATAACCGGGACAGCGCCTTTAAACCTCTATGGCTACACCTTC. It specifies CASGLITGTAPLNLYGYTF.

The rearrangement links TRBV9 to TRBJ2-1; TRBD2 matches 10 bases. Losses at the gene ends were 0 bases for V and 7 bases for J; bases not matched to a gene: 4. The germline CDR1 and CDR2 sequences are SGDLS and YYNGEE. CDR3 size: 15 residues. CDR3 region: CASSVAGLATNEQFF. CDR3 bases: TGTGCCAGCAGCGTAGCGGGACTAGCGACAAATGAGCAGTTCTTC.

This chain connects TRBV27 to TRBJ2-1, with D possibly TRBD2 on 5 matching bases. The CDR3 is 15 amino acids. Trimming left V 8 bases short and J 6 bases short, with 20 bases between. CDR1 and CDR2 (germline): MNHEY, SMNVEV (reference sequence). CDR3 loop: CASQKAAEKGNEQFF. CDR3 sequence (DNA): TGTGCCAGCCAGAAAGCGGCGGAGAAGGGCAATGAGCAGTTCTTC.

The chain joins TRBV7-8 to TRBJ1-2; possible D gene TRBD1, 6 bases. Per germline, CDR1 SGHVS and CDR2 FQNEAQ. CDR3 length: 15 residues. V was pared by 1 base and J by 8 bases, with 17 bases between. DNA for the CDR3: TGTGCCAGCAGCTTAGAGACAGGCCTTCTAAACGGCTACACCTTC. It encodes CASSLETGLLNGYTF.

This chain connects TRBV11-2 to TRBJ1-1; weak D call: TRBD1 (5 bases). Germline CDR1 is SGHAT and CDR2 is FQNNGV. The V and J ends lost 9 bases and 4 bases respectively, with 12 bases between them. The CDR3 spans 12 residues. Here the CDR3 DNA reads TGTGCCAGTAAGTGGGGGGGCACTGAAGCTTTCTTT. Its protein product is CASKWGGTEAFF.

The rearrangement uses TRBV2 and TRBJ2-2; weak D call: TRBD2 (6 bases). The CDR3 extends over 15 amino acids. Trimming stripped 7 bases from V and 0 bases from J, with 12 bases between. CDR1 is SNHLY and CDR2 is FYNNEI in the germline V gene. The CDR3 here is CASTLRRANTGELFF. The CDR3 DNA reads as TGTGCCAGCACCCTCCGGAGGGCGAACACCGGGGAGCTGTTTTTT.

The CDR3 DNA follows: TGTGCCAGCAGTCCCGAGAGTTCAGGTGGCTACACCTTC. It specifies CASSPESSGGYTF. The genes are TRBV2 and TRBJ1-2; D not resolved. With 5 bases removed from V and 7 bases from J, the gap between germline ends came to 14 bases. Germline V CDR1 and CDR2: SNHLY, FYNNEI. This CDR3 is built from 13 residues.

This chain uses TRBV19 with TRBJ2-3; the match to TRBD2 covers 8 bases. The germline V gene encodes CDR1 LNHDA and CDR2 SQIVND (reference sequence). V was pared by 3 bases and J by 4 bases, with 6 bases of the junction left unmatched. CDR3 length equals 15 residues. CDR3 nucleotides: TGTGCCAGTAGTATCAGCGGGGGTGGGGCAGATACGCAGTATTTT. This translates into CASSISGGGADTQYF.

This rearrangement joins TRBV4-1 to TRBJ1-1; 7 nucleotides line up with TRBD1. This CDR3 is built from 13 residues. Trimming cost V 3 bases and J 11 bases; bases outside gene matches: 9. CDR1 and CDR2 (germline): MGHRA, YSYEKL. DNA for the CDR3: TGCGCCAGCAGCCATGATAGGACAGGTGAGGCTTTCTTT. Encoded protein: CASSHDRTGEAFF.